The TCR beta chain under discussion was sequenced for a study of sequential checkpoint blockade in melanoma. Study context: Randomization was 1:1 between first-line nivolumab→ipilimumab and ipilimumab→nivolumab. Each arm's sequence ended with maintenance nivolumab.

The treatment here: randomized to nivolumab then ipilimumab (arm A) or the reverse (arm B). The CDR3 runs 15 residues. With 6 bases clipped from V and 3 bases from J, the junction kept 8 bases outside the gene matches. Germline V gene lookup returns CDR1 MNHEY and CDR2 SMNVEV (reference sequence). Here immunoSEQ multiplex PCR was the method, and the copy in TCRdb shows in-frame clones only, minus some. This table holds 10,000 to 15,000 clones, roughly two thirds found once. The source was CD8+ T cells sorted from blood (inferred from file names), collected from a patient given nivolumab and ipilimumab in sequence. The sequence derives from a human donor with melanoma. V gene TRBV27 combines with J gene TRBJ2-7; 10 bases fit TRBD2. This CDR3 reads CASRSQASGSYEQYF. The CDR3 nucleotides are TGTGCCAGCAGATCTCAGGCTAGCGGGAGCTACGAGCAGTACTTC.